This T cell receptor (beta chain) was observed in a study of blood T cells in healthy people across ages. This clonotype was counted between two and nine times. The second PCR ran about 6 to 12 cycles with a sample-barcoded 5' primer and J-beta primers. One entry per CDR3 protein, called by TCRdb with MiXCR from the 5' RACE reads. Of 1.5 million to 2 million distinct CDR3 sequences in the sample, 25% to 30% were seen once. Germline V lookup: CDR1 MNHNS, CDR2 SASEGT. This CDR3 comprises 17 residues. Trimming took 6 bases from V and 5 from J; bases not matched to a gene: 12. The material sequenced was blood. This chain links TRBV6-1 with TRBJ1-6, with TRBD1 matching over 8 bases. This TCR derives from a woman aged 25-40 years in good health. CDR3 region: CASRTMAGTGHNSPLHF. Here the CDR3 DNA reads TGTGCCAGCAGGACCATGGCCGGGACAGGTCATAATTCACCCCTCCACTTT.